The entry below describes one T cell receptor beta chain. Its matching antigen is unknown. This sample is drawn from a study of cytomegalovirus exposure and HLA in healthy donors. Findings and caveats of the study: Overall, approximately 150 TCR beta chains were annotated as cytomegalovirus-associated.

J gave up 4 bases and V 5 bases, and 10 bases lay outside the gene matches. Germline loops: CDR1 MGHRA, CDR2 YSYEKL. The CDR3 is 17 amino acids. The repertoire was sequenced with immunoSEQ multiplex PCR; TCRdb's copy has only in-frame clones and lacks some. Here the sample spans 100,000 to 130,000 clones, about 85% being singletons. The TCR was taken from a young woman in good health and CMV-seronegative. The material sequenced was PBMCs. This sequence joins TRBV4-1 and TRBJ1-5, with 11 bases that match TRBD1. CDR3: CASSSSRGTGGNQPQHF. CDR3 DNA: TGCGCCAGCAGCTCCTCCCGGGGGACAGGGGGGAATCAGCCCCAGCATTTT.